This TCR beta chain stems from a study of cytomegalovirus exposure and HLA in healthy donors. Worth noting for this clone: The antigen is not known.

Per the germline V gene, CDR1 is MGHDK and CDR2 is SYGVNS. The CDR3 extends over 15 amino acids. V shed 3 bases and J shed 4 bases, with 13 bases lying between them. In the PCR, 60 Vbeta and 13 Jbeta primers were used. Assay used: immunoSEQ multiplex PCR; TCRdb lists only in-frame clones, some missing. The sample consists of around 150,000 clones, roughly 84% of them appearing once. General study results and limits: In vitro, three CMV-associated chains proved specific for CMV antigens.

The sequence derives from a man aged 18 to 29 in good health and CMV-seronegative. The sequenced sample consisted of PBMCs. This rearrangement joins TRBV25-1 to TRBJ2-1; a weak D match, TRBD2 (6 bases). CDR3 amino acids: CASSDGGVSYNEQFF. The CDR3 DNA sequence: TGTGCCAGCAGTGACGGCGGGGTATCATACAATGAGCAGTTCTTC. Drawing the rest from reference TRBV25-1 and TRBJ2-1, the complete variable domain is EADIYQTPRYLVIGTGKKITLECSQTMGHDKMYWYQQDPGMELHLIHYSYGVNSTEKGDLSSESTVSRIRTEHFPLTLESARPSHTSQYLCASSDGGVSYNEQFFGPGTRLTVL.